The rows below give T cell receptor beta chains drawn from one sample of a study of graft-versus-host responses after intestinal transplantation. Sequencing was performed with immunoSEQ multiplex PCR; in TCRdb, only in-frame clones are kept and a portion is missing. This table has roughly 80,000 clones, approximately 92% appearing once. The sample here was PBMCs, taken 98 days after intestinal transplantation. The receptors were gathered from a human patient who received an intestinal transplant, so some T cells may come from the graft donor. The CDR3 runs from the conserved cysteine through the conserved F or W. The D gene is left open where the match is weak. Clone sizes are given selectively: once, few, many, or a class where the clone is expanded.

D gene	J gene	CDR3 length	clone size	V gene	CDR3 DNA	CDR3 protein
TRBD2	TRBJ2-1	13	NA	TRBV7-3	TGTGCCAGCAGTCGGGAGGGATTGAGTGAGCAGTTCTTC	CASSREGLSEQFF
NA	TRBJ2-1	13	once	TRBV13	TGTGCCAGCAGCTTAGCCGGGGGCACTGAGCAGTTCTTC	CASSLAGGTEQFF
NA	TRBJ2-7	13	NA	TRBV28	TGTGCCAGCAGTCACCAGGCAACCTACGAGCAGTACTTC	CASSHQATYEQYF
NA	TRBJ2-2	15	NA	TRBV7-9	TGTGCCACCGGATATGGTCCGAGAGACACCGGGGAGCTGTTTTTT	CATGYGPRDTGELFF
TRBD1	TRBJ2-3	15	NA	TRBV6-5	TGTGCCAGCAGTTACATCGGACAGGGATCAGATACGCAGTATTTT	CASSYIGQGSDTQYF
NA	TRBJ2-3	14	NA	TRBV5-1	TGCGCCAGCAAATTCGGCACTGGGGAAGATACGCAGTATTTT	CASKFGTGEDTQYF
NA	TRBJ1-4	17	NA	TRBV7-9	TGTGCCAGCAGCACCAGGGGATCAGGGTGGAGTAATGAAAAACTGTTTTTT	CASSTRGSGWSNEKLFF
TRBD2	TRBJ2-3	15	NA	TRBV11-2	TGTGCCAGCAGCCCAGCGGGGGAAATGGGAGGTACGCAGTATTTT	CASSPAGEMGGTQYF
TRBD1	TRBJ2-1	15	NA	TRBV19	TGTGCCAGTAGTCCGGACAGGGCCTCCTACAATGAGCAGTTCTTC	CASSPDRASYNEQFF
NA	TRBJ2-1	15	NA	TRBV9	TGTGCCAGCAGCGAGGGGGTACAGCTTAGGAGTGAGCAGTTCTTC	CASSEGVQLRSEQFF
NA	TRBJ2-7	13	NA	TRBV7-9	TGTGCCAGCAGCCTGGGACACCTATACGAGCAGTACTTC	CASSLGHLYEQYF
NA	TRBJ1-5	16	NA	TRBV1	TGCACCAGCAGCCCAAGGGACTTACTGCACAATCAGCCCCAGCATTTT	CTSSPRDLLHNQPQHF
NA	TRBJ1-2	16	NA	TRBV5-6	TGTGCCAGCAGCTTGGAAATGCGGGGGGCTAACTATGGCTACACCTTC	CASSLEMRGANYGYTF
NA	TRBJ1-2	14	NA	TRBV6-5	TGTGCCAGCAGTTCGAGGGGCCCCGCTGATGGCTACACCTTC	CASSSRGPADGYTF
TRBD2	TRBJ2-1	16	NA	TRBV5-4	TGTGCCAGCAGCTTGGTCCCGGGACTAGCGGGAAATGAGCAGTTCTTC	CASSLVPGLAGNEQFF
TRBD1	TRBJ1-1	17	NA	TRBV2	TGTGCCAGCCAATTGGACAGGCCAGAAAATACGAGCACTGAAGCTTTCTTT	CASQLDRPENTSTEAFF
NA	TRBJ1-4	12	NA	TRBV5-3	TGTGCCGGCGGGACTTTAAATGAAAAACTGTTTTTT	CAGGTLNEKLFF
NA	TRBJ1-2	13	NA	TRBV19	TGTGCCAGCCGCGGGGAGTCGTACTATGGCTACACCTTC	CASRGESYYGYTF
NA	TRBJ1-1	15	NA	TRBV7-9	TGTGCCAGCAGCCCCGGGGGGGCGCGAGACACTGAAGCTTTCTTT	CASSPGGARDTEAFF
NA	TRBJ1-2	14	NA	TRBV21-1	TGTGCCAGCAGCAAAGCGCGGGACAGGGGTGGCTACACCTTC	CASSKARDRGGYTF
TRBD2	TRBJ2-5	17	NA	TRBV9	TGTGCCAGCAGCGTAGATGGTAGCGGGGGCCTTAAAGAGACCCAGTACTTC	CASSVDGSGGLKETQYF
NA	TRBJ2-7	12	NA	TRBV28	TGTGCCAGCAGTGGCAGGGTCTACGAGCAGTACTTC	CASSGRVYEQYF
NA	TRBJ1-2	12	NA	TRBV30	TGTGCCTGGAGCGCGGGGGTCGGGGGCTACACCTTC	CAWSAGVGGYTF
NA	TRBJ1-6	14	NA	TRBV4-2	TGTGCCAGCAGGAGCCGGGAAGCTAATTCACCCCTCCACTTT	CASRSREANSPLHF
TRBD2	TRBJ2-1	15	NA	TRBV6-4	TGTGCCAGCAGTGAGGGACTAGCGGGGTACAATGAGCAGTTCTTC	CASSEGLAGYNEQFF
TRBD1	TRBJ2-1	14	NA	TRBV29-1	TGCAGCGGAGGCTGGACAGGGAGTTACAATGAGCAGTTCTTC	CSGGWTGSYNEQFF
TRBD1	TRBJ1-6	19	NA	TRBV9	TGTGCCAGCAGCGCCGGTCAGGGGGAACCCAGCTCCTATAATTCACCCCTCCACTTT	CASSAGQGEPSSYNSPLHF
NA	TRBJ1-3	15	NA	TRBV7-9	TGTGCCAGCAGCTTACGGGGAGTCACTGGAAACACCATATATTTT	CASSLRGVTGNTIYF
NA	TRBJ2-7	14	once	TRBV6-1	TGTGCCAGCAGTGAAGCAGGAGGGACGAGCGAGCAGTACTTC	CASSEAGGTSEQYF
NA	TRBJ1-1	12	NA	TRBV12-5	TGTGCTAGTGGTTTTCGAGGGCAGAGAGCTTTCTTT	CASGFRGQRAFF
NA	TRBJ1-4	15	NA	TRBV6-5	TGTGCCAGCAGTTACTCACAGGACGGTTGGGAAAAACTGTTTTTT	CASSYSQDGWEKLFF
TRBD1	TRBJ2-7	14	NA	TRBV27	TGTGCCAGCAGCCCAAGACAGGGGTGGTACGAGCAGTACTTC	CASSPRQGWYEQYF
NA	TRBJ1-2	14	NA	TRBV7-6	TGTGCCAGCAGCTTAGGTGCGAGGGACTATGGCTACACCTTC	CASSLGARDYGYTF
NA	TRBJ2-1	14	NA	TRBV6-5	TGTGCCAGCCGGACGGGCGGGACCTACAATGAGCAGTTCTTC	CASRTGGTYNEQFF
NA	TRBJ1-1	12	NA	TRBV6-1	TGTGCCAGCAGTGAAAAGATCTCATGGACTTTCTTT	CASSEKISWTFF
NA	TRBJ1-6	13	NA	TRBV6-1	TGTGCCAGCAGTGCGGCCTATAATTCACCCCTCCACTTT	CASSAAYNSPLHF
TRBD1	TRBJ1-5	14	few	TRBV19	TGTGCCAGCACGGGACAGTTTAGCAATCAGCCCCAGCATTTT	CASTGQFSNQPQHF
TRBD1	TRBJ2-2	14	NA	TRBV4-1	TGCGCCAGCAGCCAAGGACAGGGCACCGGGGAGCTGTTTTTT	CASSQGQGTGELFF
NA	TRBJ2-7	15	NA	TRBV11-2	TGTGCCAGCAGCTTTATTGGAGGGGTTCCCTACGAGCAGTACTTC	CASSFIGGVPYEQYF
NA	TRBJ1-2	13	NA	TRBV5-1	TGCGCCAGCTCCCTACAGAGCCTCTATGGCTACACCTTC	CASSLQSLYGYTF
NA	TRBJ2-7	13	NA	TRBV4-1	TGCGCCAGCAGCCAACAGAGCTCCTACGAGCAGTACTTC	CASSQQSSYEQYF
NA	TRBJ1-2	17	NA	TRBV4-1	TGCGCCAGCAGCCAAGATTGGGGCAGCCCGAACTCCGCTGGCTACACCTTC	CASSQDWGSPNSAGYTF
NA	TRBJ2-4	14	NA	TRBV5-1	TGCGCCAGCAGCTTGGGGGAGACCAAAAACATTCAGTACTTC	CASSLGETKNIQYF
TRBD2	TRBJ2-3	16	NA	TRBV6-1	TGTGCCAGCAGTGAGGTTCTAGCGGGGGGGCGAGATACGCAGTATTTT	CASSEVLAGGRDTQYF
NA	TRBJ2-7	12	NA	TRBV6-1	TGTGCCAGCAGTGAACCGTTCTACGAGCAGTACTTC	CASSEPFYEQYF
NA	TRBJ2-2	13	NA	TRBV13	TGTGCCAGCAGCTCCCGGACAGTCGGGGAGCTGTTTTTT	CASSSRTVGELFF
NA	TRBJ2-3	15	NA	TRBV4-2	TGTGCCAGCAGCCAAGAACAGGGAGCGGTAGATACGCAGTATTTT	CASSQEQGAVDTQYF
NA	TRBJ2-3	15	NA	TRBV2	TGTGCCAGCAGTGAACAGGGACTTGTCACAGATACGCAGTATTTT	CASSEQGLVTDTQYF
NA	TRBJ2-3	14	NA	TRBV6-6	TGTGCCAGCAGTTACTCAGGGGGCACAGATACGCAGTATTTT	CASSYSGGTDTQYF
TRBD2	TRBJ2-3	16	NA	TRBV29-1	TGCAGCGTTGATGGACTAGAAGTAAGGAACACAGATACGCAGTATTTT	CSVDGLEVRNTDTQYF
TRBD1	TRBJ1-6	15	NA	TRBV6-6	TGTGCCAGCAGTAGCCAGGGGGCGGCTCAATCACCCCTCCACTTT	CASSSQGAAQSPLHF
NA	TRBJ2-3	15	few	TRBV5-4	TGTGCCAGCAGCTTGGGGGGAGCTAGTGCAGATACGCAGTATTTT	CASSLGGASADTQYF
NA	TRBJ2-2	15	NA	TRBV5-1	TGCGCCAGCAGCTTGGAACAGACGAACACCGGGGAGCTGTTTTTT	CASSLEQTNTGELFF
NA	TRBJ2-3	14	NA	TRBV11-3	TGTGCCAGCAGCTTGGGGTACGGGACAGATACGCAGTATTTT	CASSLGYGTDTQYF